This T cell receptor (beta chain) was captured by sequencing in a study of beta chain features in type 1 diabetes. Points from the study as a whole: Patients and controls would be equally affected if PCR favored shorter templates. Shortening of TCRB CDR3s, moderate but significant, appeared in all four CD4+ subsets of Type 1 diabetes patients. Naive, central memory and Treg TCRB repertoires seemed to resemble each other more closely in patients than they did in healthy donors.

The sequenced template was cDNA made from the entire isolated RNA. The method was immunoSEQ multiplex PCR; TCRdb's version includes in-frame clones alone and lacks a portion of them. The sample lists over 200,000 clones, roughly 10% occurring once. This clone was detected a few times. The antigen remains undetermined. Trimming removed 6 bases from V and 9 bases from J; junction bases left unmatched: 6. Germline CDR1 reads MNHNY; CDR2 reads SVGAGI (reference sequence). The CDR3 has 12 residues. The chain couples TRBV6-6 to TRBJ1-1; TRBD1 aligns across 8 bases. The receptor comes from a man aged 25-45 years with type 1 diabetes. The specimen sequenced was naive CD4+ T cells from blood. The CDR3 reads CASSQDRGKAFF. The CDR3 nucleotides read TGTGCCAGCAGCCAAGACAGGGGTAAAGCTTTCTTT.